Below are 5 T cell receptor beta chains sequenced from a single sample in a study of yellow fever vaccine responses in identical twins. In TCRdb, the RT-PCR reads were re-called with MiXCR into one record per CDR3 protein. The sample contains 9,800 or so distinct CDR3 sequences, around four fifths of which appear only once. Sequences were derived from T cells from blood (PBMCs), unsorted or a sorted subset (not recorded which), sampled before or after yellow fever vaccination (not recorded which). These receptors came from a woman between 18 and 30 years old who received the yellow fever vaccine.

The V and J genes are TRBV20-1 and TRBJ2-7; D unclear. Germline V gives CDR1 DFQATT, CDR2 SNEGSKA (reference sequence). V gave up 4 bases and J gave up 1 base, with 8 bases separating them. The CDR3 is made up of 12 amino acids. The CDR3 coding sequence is TGCAGTGCTACTTACCCGTCCTACGAGCAGTACGTC. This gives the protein CSATYPSYEQYV.

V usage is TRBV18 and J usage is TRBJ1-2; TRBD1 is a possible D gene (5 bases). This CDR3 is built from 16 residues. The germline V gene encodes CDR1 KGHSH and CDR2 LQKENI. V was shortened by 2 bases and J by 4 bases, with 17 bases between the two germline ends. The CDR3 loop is CASSPIGDSRTYGYTF. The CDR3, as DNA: TGTGCCAGCTCACCAATAGGGGACTCGAGAACCTATGGCTACACCTTC.

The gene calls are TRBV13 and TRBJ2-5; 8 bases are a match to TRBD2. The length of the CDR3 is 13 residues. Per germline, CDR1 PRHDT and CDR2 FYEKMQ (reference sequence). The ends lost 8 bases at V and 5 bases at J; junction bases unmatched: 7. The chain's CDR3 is CASGGSGSETQYF. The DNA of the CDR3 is TGTGCCAGCGGCGGAAGCGGGAGTGAGACCCAGTACTTC.

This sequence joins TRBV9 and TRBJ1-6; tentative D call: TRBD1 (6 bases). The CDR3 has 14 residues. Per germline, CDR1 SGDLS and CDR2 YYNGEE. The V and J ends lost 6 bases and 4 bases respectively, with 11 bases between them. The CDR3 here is CASTKTGYNSPLHF. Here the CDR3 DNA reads TGTGCCAGCACCAAGACAGGATATAATTCACCCCTCCACTTT.

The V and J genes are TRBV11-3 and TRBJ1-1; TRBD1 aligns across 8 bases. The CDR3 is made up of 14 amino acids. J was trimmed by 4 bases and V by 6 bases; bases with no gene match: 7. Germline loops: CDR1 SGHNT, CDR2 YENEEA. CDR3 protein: CASSIQGAGTEAFF. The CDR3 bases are TGTGCCAGCAGTATTCAGGGGGCAGGCACTGAAGCTTTCTTT. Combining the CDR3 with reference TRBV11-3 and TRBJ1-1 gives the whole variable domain EAGVVQSPRYKIIEKKQPVAFWCNPISGHNTLYWYLQNLGQGPELLIRYENEEAVDDSQLPKDRFSAERLKGVDSTLKIQPAELGDSAVYLCASSIQGAGTEAFFGQGTRLTVV.